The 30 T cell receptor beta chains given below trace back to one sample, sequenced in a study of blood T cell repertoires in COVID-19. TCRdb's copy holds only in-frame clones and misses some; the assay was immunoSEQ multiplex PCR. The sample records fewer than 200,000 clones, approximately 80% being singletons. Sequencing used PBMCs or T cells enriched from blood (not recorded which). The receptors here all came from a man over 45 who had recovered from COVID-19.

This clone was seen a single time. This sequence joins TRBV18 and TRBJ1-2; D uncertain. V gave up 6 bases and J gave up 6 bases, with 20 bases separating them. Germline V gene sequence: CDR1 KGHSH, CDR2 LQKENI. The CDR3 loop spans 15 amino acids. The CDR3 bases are TGTGCCAGCTCCTCTCTTATGCCCCCTCCGGATGGCTACACCTTC. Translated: CASSSLMPPPDGYTF.

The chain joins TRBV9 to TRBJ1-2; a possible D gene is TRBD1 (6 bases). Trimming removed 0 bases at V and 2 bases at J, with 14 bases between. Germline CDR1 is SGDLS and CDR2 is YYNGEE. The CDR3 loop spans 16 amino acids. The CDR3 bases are TGTGCCAGCAGCGTAGAAGGGGCAGGGGCGAACTATGGCTACACCTTC. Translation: CASSVEGAGANYGYTF. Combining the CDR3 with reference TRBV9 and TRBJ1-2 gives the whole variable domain DSGVTQTPKHLITATGQRVTLRCSPRSGDLSVYWYQQSLDQGLQFLIQYYNGEERAKGNILERFSAQQFPDLHSELNLSSLELGDSALYFCASSVEGAGANYGYTFGSGTRLTVV.

CDR3 region: CASNGYNEQFF. For the CDR3, the DNA is TGTGCCAGCAACGGCTACAATGAGCAGTTCTTC. This rearrangement joins TRBV6-5 to TRBJ2-1, with D unclear. The CDR3 extends over 11 amino acids. V shed 7 bases and J shed 3 bases, with 4 bases lying between them. CDR1 MNHEY and CDR2 SVGAGI come from the germline V gene.

CDR3 nucleotide sequence: TGTGCCAGCAGCGTTGACAGGAACACTGAAGCTTTCTTT. This encodes CASSVDRNTEAFF. The rearrangement links TRBV5-4 to TRBJ1-1; weak D call: TRBD1 (5 bases). Trimming removed 4 bases from V and 1 base from J, with 8 bases in between. Per the germline V gene, CDR1 is SGHNT and CDR2 is YYREEE (reference sequence). The CDR3 sequence is 13 residues long.

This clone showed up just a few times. Here the CDR3 reads CASRRTGTSVYSYNEQFF. CDR3 coding DNA: TGTGCCAGTAGGAGAACCGGGACTAGCGTCTATTCCTACAATGAGCAGTTCTTC. J is TRBJ2-1 and V is TRBV19; 10 nucleotides agree with TRBD2. The CDR3 sequence is 18 residues long. CDR1 and CDR2 (germline): LNHDA, SQIVND (reference sequence). The junction had 12 bases not matched to a gene; V was cut back by 6 bases and J by 1 base. Complete variable domain (other parts from reference TRBV19 and TRBJ2-1): DGGITQSPKYLFRKEGQNVTLSCEQNLNHDAMYWYRQDPGQGLRLIYYSQIVNDFQKGDIAEGYSVSREKKESFPLTVTSAQKNPTAFYLCASRRTGTSVYSYNEQFFGPGTRLTVL.

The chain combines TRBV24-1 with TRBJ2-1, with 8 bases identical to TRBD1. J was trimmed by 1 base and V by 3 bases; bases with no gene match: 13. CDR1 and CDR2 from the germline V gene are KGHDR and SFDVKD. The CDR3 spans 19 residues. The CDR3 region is CATSDKAIPWTGSYNEQFF. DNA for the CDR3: TGTGCCACCAGTGATAAAGCAATTCCCTGGACAGGGTCCTACAATGAGCAGTTCTTC.

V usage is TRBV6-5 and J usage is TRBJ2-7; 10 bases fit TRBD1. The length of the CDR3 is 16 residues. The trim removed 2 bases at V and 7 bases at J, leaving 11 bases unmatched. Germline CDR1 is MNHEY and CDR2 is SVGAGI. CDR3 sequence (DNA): TGTGCCAGCAGTTACGCGCCTCCGGGACAGGGGAGGGAGCAGTACTTC. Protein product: CASSYAPPGQGREQYF.

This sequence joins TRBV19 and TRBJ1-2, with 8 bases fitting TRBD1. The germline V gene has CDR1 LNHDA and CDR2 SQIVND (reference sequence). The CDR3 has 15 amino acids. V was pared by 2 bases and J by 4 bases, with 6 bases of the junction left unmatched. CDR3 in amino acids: CASSIRAGGSYGYTF. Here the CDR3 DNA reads TGTGCCAGTAGTATAAGGGCAGGGGGCAGCTATGGCTACACCTTC.

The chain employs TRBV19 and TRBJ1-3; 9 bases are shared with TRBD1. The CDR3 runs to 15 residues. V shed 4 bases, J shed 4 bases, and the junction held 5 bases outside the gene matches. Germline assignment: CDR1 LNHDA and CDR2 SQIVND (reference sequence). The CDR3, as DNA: TGTGCCAGTAGTACCCAAGGACAGGGGGGAAACACCATATATTTT. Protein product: CASSTQGQGGNTIYF.

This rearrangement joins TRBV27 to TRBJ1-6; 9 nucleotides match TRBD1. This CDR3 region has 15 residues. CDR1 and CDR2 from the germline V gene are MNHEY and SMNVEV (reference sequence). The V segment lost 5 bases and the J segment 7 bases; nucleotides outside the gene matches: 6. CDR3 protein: CASSPWTGENSPLHF. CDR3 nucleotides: TGTGCCAGCAGTCCGTGGACAGGGGAGAATTCACCCCTCCACTTT.

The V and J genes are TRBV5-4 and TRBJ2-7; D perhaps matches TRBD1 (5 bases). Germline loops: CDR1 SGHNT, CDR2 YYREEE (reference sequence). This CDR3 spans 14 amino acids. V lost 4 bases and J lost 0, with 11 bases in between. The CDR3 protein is CASSRGISSYEQYF. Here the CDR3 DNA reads TGTGCCAGCAGCAGGGGCATCAGCTCCTACGAGCAGTACTTC.

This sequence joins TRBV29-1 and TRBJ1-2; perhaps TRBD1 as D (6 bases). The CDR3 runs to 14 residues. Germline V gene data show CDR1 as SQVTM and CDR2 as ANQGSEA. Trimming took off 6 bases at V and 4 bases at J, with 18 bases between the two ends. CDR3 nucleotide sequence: TGCAGCGTCGCGGCACCGGGACACGGCTATGGCTACACCTTC. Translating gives CSVAAPGHGYGYTF. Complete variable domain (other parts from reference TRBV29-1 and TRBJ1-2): SAVISQKPSRDICQRGTSLTIQCQVDSQVTMMFWYRQQPGQSLTLIATANQGSEATYESGFVIDKFPISRPNLTFSTLTVSNMSPEDSSIYLCSVAAPGHGYGYTFGSGTRLTVV.

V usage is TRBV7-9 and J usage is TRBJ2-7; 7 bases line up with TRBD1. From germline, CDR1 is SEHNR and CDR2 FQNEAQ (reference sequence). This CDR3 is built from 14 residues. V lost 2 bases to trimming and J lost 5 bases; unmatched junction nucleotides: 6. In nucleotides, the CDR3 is TGTGCCAGCAGCTTAACAGGGACAGTCAACGAGCAGTACTTC. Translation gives CASSLTGTVNEQYF.

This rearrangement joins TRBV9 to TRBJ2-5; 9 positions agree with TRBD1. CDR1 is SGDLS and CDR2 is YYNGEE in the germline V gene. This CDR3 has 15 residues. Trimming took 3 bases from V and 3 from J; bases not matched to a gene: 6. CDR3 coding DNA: TGTGCCAGCAGCGCACGACAGGGGGGGAAAGAGACCCAGTACTTC. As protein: CASSARQGGKETQYF. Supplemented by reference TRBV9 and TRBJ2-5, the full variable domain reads DSGVTQTPKHLITATGQRVTLRCSPRSGDLSVYWYQQSLDQGLQFLIQYYNGEERAKGNILERFSAQQFPDLHSELNLSSLELGDSALYFCASSARQGGKETQYFGPGTRLLVL.

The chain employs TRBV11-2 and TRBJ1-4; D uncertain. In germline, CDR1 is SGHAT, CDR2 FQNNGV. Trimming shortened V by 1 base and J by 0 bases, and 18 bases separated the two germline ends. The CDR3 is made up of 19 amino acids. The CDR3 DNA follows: TGTGCCAGCAGCTTAGGGTCGGGGAAGGGCATCGCAACTAATGAAAAACTGTTTTTT. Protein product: CASSLGSGKGIATNEKLFF.

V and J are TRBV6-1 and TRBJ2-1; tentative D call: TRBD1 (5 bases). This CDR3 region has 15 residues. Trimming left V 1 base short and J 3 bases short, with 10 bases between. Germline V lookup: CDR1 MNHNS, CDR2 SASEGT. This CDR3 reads CASSEDRGHYNEQFF. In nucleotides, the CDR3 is TGTGCCAGCAGTGAAGATCGCGGACACTACAATGAGCAGTTCTTC.

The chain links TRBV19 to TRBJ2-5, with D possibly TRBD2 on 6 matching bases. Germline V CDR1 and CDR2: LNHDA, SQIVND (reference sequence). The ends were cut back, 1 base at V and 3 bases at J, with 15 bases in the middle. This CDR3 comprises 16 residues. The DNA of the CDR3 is TGTGCCAGTAGTATAGGGCTCCAGCGGGTTAAAGAGACCCAGTACTTC. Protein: CASSIGLQRVKETQYF.

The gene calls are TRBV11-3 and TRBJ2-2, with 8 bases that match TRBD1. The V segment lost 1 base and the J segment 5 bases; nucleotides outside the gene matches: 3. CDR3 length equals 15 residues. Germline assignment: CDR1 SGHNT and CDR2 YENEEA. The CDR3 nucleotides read TGTGCCAGCAGCTTAGGAACAGGGGGTACCGGGGAGCTGTTTTTT. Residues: CASSLGTGGTGELFF.

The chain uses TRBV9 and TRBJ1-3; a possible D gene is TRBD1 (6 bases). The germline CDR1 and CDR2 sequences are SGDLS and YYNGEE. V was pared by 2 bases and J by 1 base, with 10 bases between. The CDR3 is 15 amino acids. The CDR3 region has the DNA TGTGCCAGCAGCGTGGATCAGGGGTCTGGAAACACCATATATTTT. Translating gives CASSVDQGSGNTIYF.

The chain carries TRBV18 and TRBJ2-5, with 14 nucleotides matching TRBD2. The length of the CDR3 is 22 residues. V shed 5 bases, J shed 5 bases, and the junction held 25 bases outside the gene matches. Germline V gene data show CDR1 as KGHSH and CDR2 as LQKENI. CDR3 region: CASSRNRPGLAGGPGGVETQYF. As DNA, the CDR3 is TGTGCCAGCTCAAGGAACAGGCCCGGACTAGCGGGGGGCCCGGGGGGAGTGGAGACCCAGTACTTC.

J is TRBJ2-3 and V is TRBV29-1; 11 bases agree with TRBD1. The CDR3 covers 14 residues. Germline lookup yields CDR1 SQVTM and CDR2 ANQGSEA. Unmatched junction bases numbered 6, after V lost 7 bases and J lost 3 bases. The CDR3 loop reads CSGTGGGGTDTQYF. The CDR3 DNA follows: TGCAGCGGGACAGGGGGCGGGGGTACAGATACGCAGTATTTT.

This CDR3 is CASSGQGTRLGRNIQYF. The CDR3 nucleotides read TGTGCCAGTAGTGGACAGGGGACTCGCTTAGGTAGAAACATTCAGTACTTC. The chain has TRBV19 and TRBJ2-4; 9 bases line up with TRBD1. Germline lookup yields CDR1 LNHDA and CDR2 SQIVND (reference sequence). The CDR3 has 17 amino acids. The J segment lost 6 bases and the V segment lost 5 bases, leaving 14 bases of the junction unmatched.

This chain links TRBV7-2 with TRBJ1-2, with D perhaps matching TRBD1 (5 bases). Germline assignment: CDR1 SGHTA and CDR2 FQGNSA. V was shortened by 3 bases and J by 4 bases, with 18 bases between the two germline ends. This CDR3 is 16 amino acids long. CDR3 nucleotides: TGTGCCAGCAGCTTTCGACCGGGACTAGCGGGCTATGGCTACACCTTC. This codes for CASSFRPGLAGYGYTF.

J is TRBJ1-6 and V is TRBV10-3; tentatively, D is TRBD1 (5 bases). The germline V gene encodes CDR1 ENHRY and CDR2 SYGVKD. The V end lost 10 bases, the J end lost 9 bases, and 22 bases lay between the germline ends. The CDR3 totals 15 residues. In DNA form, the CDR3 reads TGTGCCACCTTAAACGGGTCAGGAAGGGGTTCACCCCTCCACTTT. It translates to CATLNGSGRGSPLHF.

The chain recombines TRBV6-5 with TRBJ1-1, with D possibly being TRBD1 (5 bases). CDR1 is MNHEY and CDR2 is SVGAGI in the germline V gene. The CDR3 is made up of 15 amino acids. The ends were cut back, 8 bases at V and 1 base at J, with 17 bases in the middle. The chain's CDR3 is CASHILIGGNTEAFF. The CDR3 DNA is TGTGCCAGCCATATCCTGATCGGGGGGAACACTGAAGCTTTCTTT.

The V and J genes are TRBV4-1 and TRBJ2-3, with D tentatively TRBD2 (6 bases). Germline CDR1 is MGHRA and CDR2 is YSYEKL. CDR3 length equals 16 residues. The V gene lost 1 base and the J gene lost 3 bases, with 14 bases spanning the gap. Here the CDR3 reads CASSQAEGGPTDTQYF. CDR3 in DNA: TGCGCCAGCAGCCAAGCGGAGGGCGGACCTACAGATACGCAGTATTTT.

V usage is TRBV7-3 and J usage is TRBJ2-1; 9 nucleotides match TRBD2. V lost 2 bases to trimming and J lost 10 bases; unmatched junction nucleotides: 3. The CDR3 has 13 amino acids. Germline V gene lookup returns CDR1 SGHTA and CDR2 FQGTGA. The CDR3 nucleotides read TGTGCCAGCAGCTTAGGGCTAGCGGGGGAGCAGTTCTTC. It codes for CASSLGLAGEQFF.

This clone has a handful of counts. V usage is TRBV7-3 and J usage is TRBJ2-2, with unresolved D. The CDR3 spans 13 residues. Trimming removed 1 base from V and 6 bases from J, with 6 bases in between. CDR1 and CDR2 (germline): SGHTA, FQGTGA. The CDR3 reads CASSLITSGELFF. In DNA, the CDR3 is TGTGCCAGCAGCTTAATTACTTCCGGGGAGCTGTTTTTT.

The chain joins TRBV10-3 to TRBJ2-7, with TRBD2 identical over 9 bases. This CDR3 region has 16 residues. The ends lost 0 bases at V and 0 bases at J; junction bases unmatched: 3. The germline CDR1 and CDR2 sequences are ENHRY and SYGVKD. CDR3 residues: CAISESWGLASYEQYF. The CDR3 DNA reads TGTGCCATCAGTGAGTCCTGGGGACTAGCCTCCTACGAGCAGTACTTC.

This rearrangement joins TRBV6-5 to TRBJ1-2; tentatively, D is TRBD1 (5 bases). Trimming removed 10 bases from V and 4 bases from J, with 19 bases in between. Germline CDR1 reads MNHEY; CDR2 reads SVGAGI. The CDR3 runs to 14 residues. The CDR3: CATHRKGRAYGYTF. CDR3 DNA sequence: TGTGCCACCCACAGAAAGGGCAGGGCCTATGGCTACACCTTC.